Here is one T cell receptor (beta chain) with its context. This record comes from a study of CD8+ T cells in alopecia areata. Treatment noted: oral pan-JAK inhibitor, 5-10 mg twice daily. In each case, RNA was isolated and then reverse transcribed into cDNA as the sequencing template. TCRdb keeps only in-frame clones here, not all; method: immunoSEQ multiplex PCR. Of about 140,000 clones listed, 82% were seen once; the top ten hold roughly 25%. CDR1 is ENHRY, CDR2 SYGVKD, per germline. Unmatched junction bases numbered 8, after V lost 8 bases and J lost 8 bases. The CDR3 consists of 13 residues. The clonotype was recovered from a human donor with alopecia areata. The source material was CD8+ T cells sorted from blood, sampled at week 4, from a patient treated with tofacitinib. This chain uses TRBV10-3 with TRBJ2-1; TRBD1 aligns across 8 bases. Here the CDR3 DNA reads TGTGCCATCTGGGGGGAACAGGGGGATGAGCAGTTCTTC. This translates into CAIWGEQGDEQFF.